These 9 T cell receptor beta chains were sequenced from one sample in a study of blood T cell repertoires in COVID-19. Only in-frame clones appear in the TCRdb table, and some are missing; sequencing was by immunoSEQ multiplex PCR. The sample lists approximately 70,000 clones; around four fifths were seen once. Sequences were obtained from peripheral blood. The receptors come from a woman aged 50 to 65 with acute or convalescent COVID-19.

The chain links TRBV20-1 to TRBJ1-1; D uncertain. The CDR3 totals 13 residues. Germline CDR1 and CDR2: DFQATT and SNEGSKA (reference sequence). Between the trimmed V and J ends, which lost 3 bases and 0 bases, there was a span of 8 bases. The CDR3 region has the DNA TGCAGTGCTAGTGCTCCTATGAACACTGAAGCTTTCTTT. Protein sequence: CSASAPMNTEAFF.

The chain carries TRBV14 and TRBJ1-2, with 9 nucleotides matching TRBD1. Trimming cost V 4 bases and J 4 bases; bases outside gene matches: 4. The CDR3 has 14 amino acids. Germline V gene sequence: CDR1 SGHDN, CDR2 FVKESK. In DNA form, the CDR3 reads TGTGCCAGCAGCCCGGGACAGGGCGGCTATGGCTACACCTTC. It translates to CASSPGQGGYGYTF.

This clone came up a few times. V gene TRBV19 combines with J gene TRBJ1-2; 8 bases are shared with TRBD1. After removal of 3 bases from V and 7 bases from J, the junction contained 7 bases not matched to a gene. The germline CDR1 and CDR2 sequences are LNHDA and SQIVND (reference sequence). This CDR3 contains 14 residues. Here the CDR3 reads CASSIAGQVSGYTF. The CDR3 nucleotides are TGTGCCAGTAGTATCGCGGGACAGGTTTCTGGCTACACCTTC.

V gene TRBV29-1 combines with J gene TRBJ1-1; 8 bases map to TRBD1. The ends lost 4 bases at V and 7 bases at J; junction bases unmatched: 8. CDR3 size: 13 residues. Germline V gene sequence: CDR1 SQVTM, CDR2 ANQGSEA. This chain's CDR3 is CSVASGGASEAFF. Written as DNA, the CDR3 is TGCAGCGTTGCCTCAGGGGGCGCAAGTGAAGCTTTCTTT. Full variable domain (missing parts from reference TRBV29-1 and TRBJ1-1): SAVISQKPSRDICQRGTSLTIQCQVDSQVTMMFWYRQQPGQSLTLIATANQGSEATYESGFVIDKFPISRPNLTFSTLTVSNMSPEDSSIYLCSVASGGASEAFFGQGTRLTVV.

The sample holds one count of this clone. The J gene is TRBJ1-1, the V gene TRBV13, with 9 nucleotides matching TRBD1. The germline gives CDR1 PRHDT, CDR2 FYEKMQ (reference sequence). The CDR3 consists of 13 residues. The junction had 5 bases not matched to a gene; V was cut back by 5 bases and J by 7 bases. CDR3 nucleotides: TGTGCCAGCAGCCCCTGGACAGGGGTTGAAGCTTTCTTT. This codes for CASSPWTGVEAFF.

The chain is built from TRBV5-1 and TRBJ2-5; 11 positions agree with TRBD1. The V segment lost 4 bases and the J segment 4 bases; nucleotides outside the gene matches: 9. Germline CDR1 and CDR2: SGHRS and YFSETQ. There are 16 residues in the CDR3. For the CDR3, the DNA is TGCGCCAGCAGCCCGAATCAGGGACAGGGGGGAGAGACCCAGTACTTC. Protein product: CASSPNQGQGGETQYF. The whole variable domain, remainder taken from reference TRBV5-1 and TRBJ2-5, is KAGVTQTPRYLIKTRGQQVTLSCSPISGHRSVSWYQQTPGQGLQFLFEYFSETQRNKGNFPGRFSGRQFSNSRSEMNVSTLELGDSALYLCASSPNQGQGGETQYFGPGTRLLVL.

This clone was observed a few times. As DNA, the CDR3 is TGTGCCAGTAGCGCCCGGGGGACCAATCAAAACATTCAGTACTTC. This gives the protein CASSARGTNQNIQYF. V usage is TRBV19 and J usage is TRBJ2-4; D perhaps matches TRBD2 (6 bases). The CDR3 consists of 15 residues. Trimming removed 6 bases from V and 5 bases from J, with 17 bases in between. CDR1 is LNHDA and CDR2 is SQIVND in the germline V gene (reference sequence).

The rearrangement links TRBV14 to TRBJ2-7, with D possibly being TRBD2 (5 bases). V was pared by 0 bases and J by 4 bases, with 13 bases between. The CDR3 is 15 amino acids. In germline, CDR1 is SGHDN, CDR2 FVKESK. CDR3 sequence reads: CASSQDRGSLYEQYF. The CDR3 nucleotides read TGTGCCAGCAGCCAAGATCGAGGGAGTTTATACGAGCAGTACTTC.

This chain uses TRBV4-3 with TRBJ2-7; 10 bases are shared with TRBD1. Germline CDR1 and CDR2: LGHNA and YSLEER. V dropped 0 bases and J dropped 3; count of bases not matched to a gene: 11. This CDR3 has 18 residues. Here the CDR3 DNA reads TGCGCCAGCAGCCAAGATTGGGACAGGGGACCGAACTACTACGAGCAGTACTTC. Protein: CASSQDWDRGPNYYEQYF.